Sequencing of this T cell receptor (beta chain) was carried out in a study of T cell responses to AZD1222 COVID-19 vaccine. As concerns this clone: Its target is not known.

Profiled with immunoSEQ multiplex PCR; TCRdb holds only in-frame clones, not every one. The data contain 140,000 to 150,000 clones, around 93% of them seen just once; the ten biggest clones take up about 1.9%. Study outcomes and limitations: Clonal diversity was possibly underestimated, and white British individuals and females predominated among donors. Two doses of AZD1222 preceded a rise in Spike-specific TCR breadth and depth. It was only a handful of AZD1222 recipients who were seropositive at baseline.

The specimen was peripheral blood, collected on day 0 of AZD1222 vaccination. The TCR originated in an adult in good health.

CDR3 nucleotides: TGTGCCAGCAGTTTATCAGCTGACTACGAGCAGTACTTC. Translating gives CASSLSADYEQYF. This chain links TRBV27 with TRBJ2-7, with D unresolved. Germline loops: CDR1 MNHEY, CDR2 SMNVEV (reference sequence). Trimming stripped 0 bases from V and 3 bases from J, with 6 bases between. The CDR3 loop spans 13 amino acids.